The 22 T cell receptor beta chains reported below all come from one sample, sequenced in a study of blood T cell repertoires in COVID-19. The data were produced by immunoSEQ multiplex PCR, yet TCRdb's version contains in-frame clones alone and is incomplete. The sample contains some 190,000 clones, roughly nine tenths of which appear only once. The specimen sequenced was PBMCs or T cells enriched from blood (not recorded which). These TCRs come from a woman between 40 and 55 years old with acute COVID-19.

This chain connects TRBV18 to TRBJ1-4, with D maybe TRBD1 (5 bases). This CDR3 has 14 residues. Germline CDR1 KGHSH, CDR2 LQKENI. V lost 6 bases and J lost 8, with 16 bases in between. CDR3 sequence: CASSAGSGEEKLFF. As DNA, the CDR3 is TGTGCCAGCTCGGCAGGGTCGGGTGAAGAAAAACTGTTTTTT. The full variable domain, completed using reference TRBV18 and TRBJ1-4, is NAGVMQNPRHLVRRRGQEARLRCSPMKGHSHVYWYRQLPEEGLKFMVYLQKENIIDESGMPKERFSAEFPKEGPSILRIQQVVRGDSAAYFCASSAGSGEEKLFFGSGTQLSVL.

The chain couples TRBV7-2 to TRBJ2-5; 10 positions agree with TRBD1. Looked up from germline, CDR1 is SGHTA and CDR2 is FQGNSA. V shed 5 bases, J shed 3 bases, and the junction held 6 bases outside the gene matches. This CDR3 comprises 15 residues. The CDR3 bases are TGTGCCAGCAGCCTAGGAGGACAGGGGGAAGAGACCCAGTACTTC. As protein: CASSLGGQGEETQYF.

J is TRBJ2-7 and V is TRBV19, with 8 bases fitting TRBD2. This CDR3 has 13 amino acids. Losses at the gene ends were 5 bases for V and 6 bases for J; bases not matched to a gene: 6. CDR1 and CDR2 from the germline V gene are LNHDA and SQIVND (reference sequence). The CDR3 here is CASSFSGVGEQYF. The CDR3 coding sequence is TGTGCCAGTAGTTTTAGCGGGGTCGGCGAGCAGTACTTC.

The chain combines TRBV28 with TRBJ2-7; 7 bases match TRBD1. This CDR3 spans 18 amino acids. The germline CDR1 and CDR2 sequences are MDHEN and SYDVKM. V dropped 5 bases and J dropped 1; count of bases not matched to a gene: 17. CDR3 nucleotides: TGTGCCAGCAGTCCGCCCCCACTACTCTTGGACAGGTCCTACGAGCAGTACTTC. It is translated as CASSPPPLLLDRSYEQYF. The full variable domain, with the rest looked up from reference TRBV28 and TRBJ2-7, is DVKVTQSSRYLVKRTGEKVFLECVQDMDHENMFWYRQDPGLGLRLIYFSYDVKMKEKGDIPEGYSVSREKKERFSLILESASTNQTSMYLCASSPPPLLLDRSYEQYFGPGTRLTVT.

Here the CDR3 reads CAWNSRMNTGELFF. DNA for the CDR3: TGTGCCTGGAATTCGCGGATGAACACCGGGGAGCTGTTTTTT. The rearrangement links TRBV30 to TRBJ2-2, with D hard to call. Trimming shortened V by 4 bases and J by 1 base, and 10 bases separated the two germline ends. Germline V gives CDR1 GTSNPN, CDR2 SVGIG (reference sequence). The CDR3 totals 14 residues. Full variable domain (outside the CDR3, taken from reference TRBV30 and TRBJ2-2): SQTIHQWPATLVQPVGSPLSLECTVEGTSNPNLYWYRQAAGRGLQLLFYSVGIGQISSEVPQNLSASRPQDRQFILSSKKLLLSDSGFYLCAWNSRMNTGELFFGEGSRLTVL.

This chain uses TRBV19 with TRBJ2-3, with 12 bases aligning to TRBD2. CDR1 is LNHDA, CDR2 SQIVND, per germline (reference sequence). J was trimmed by 4 bases and V by 5 bases; bases with no gene match: 4. This CDR3 has 15 residues. For the CDR3, the DNA is TGTGCCAGTAGTCCGACTAGCGGGGGCCCAGATACGCAGTATTTT. This gives the protein CASSPTSGGPDTQYF.

The V and J genes are TRBV27 and TRBJ2-1; possibly TRBD2 for D (6 bases). The CDR3 runs 15 residues. CDR1 MNHEY and CDR2 SMNVEV come from the germline V gene (reference sequence). Trimming cost V 10 bases and J 8 bases, with 24 bases left between them. The DNA for the CDR3 is TGTGCCACCGCCGAGGTTTGGCGGTCGGGAGATGAGCAGTTCTTC. It yields the protein CATAEVWRSGDEQFF.

This rearrangement joins TRBV7-8 to TRBJ1-4, with D possibly matching TRBD1 (6 bases). Germline CDR1 and CDR2: SGHVS and FQNEAQ. The germline V and J ends were trimmed by 5 bases and 6 bases, with 19 bases remaining between them. The CDR3 is 16 amino acids. The CDR3 nucleotides are TGTGCCAGCAGCCCTAACCACCCACCAGGGGATGAAAAACTGTTTTTT. As protein: CASSPNHPPGDEKLFF.

This chain joins TRBV25-1 and TRBJ1-1; D perhaps matches TRBD1 (5 bases). CDR1 is MGHDK, CDR2 SYGVNS, per germline. The CDR3 is 12 residues long. Trimming shortened V by 6 bases and J by 5 bases, and 10 bases separated the two germline ends. The CDR3 sequence: CASSGGGTEAFF. DNA for the CDR3: TGTGCCAGCAGCGGGGGAGGGACTGAAGCTTTCTTT.

V and J are TRBV18 and TRBJ1-2; TRBD1 might be the D (5 bases). Trimming removed 2 bases from V and 1 base from J, with 17 bases in between. Germline lookup yields CDR1 KGHSH and CDR2 LQKENI. The CDR3 extends over 17 amino acids. The CDR3 bases are TGTGCCAGCTCACCATTTGGTCCAGGGCAAGTTAACTATGGCTACACCTTC. This translates into CASSPFGPGQVNYGYTF. Full variable domain (rest looked up from reference TRBV18 and TRBJ1-2): NAGVMQNPRHLVRRRGQEARLRCSPMKGHSHVYWYRQLPEEGLKFMVYLQKENIIDESGMPKERFSAEFPKEGPSILRIQQVVRGDSAAYFCASSPFGPGQVNYGYTFGSGTRLTVV.

The rearrangement joins TRBV5-1 to TRBJ1-1; 7 positions match TRBD1. Trimming took 4 bases from V and 2 from J; bases not matched to a gene: 17. From germline, CDR1 is SGHRS and CDR2 YFSETQ. This CDR3 is built from 18 residues. For the CDR3, the DNA is TGCGCCAGCAGCCCCGCCGGCCCACAGGGGTTAGTCAACACTGAAGCTTTCTTT. Amino acids: CASSPAGPQGLVNTEAFF.

This chain joins TRBV19 and TRBJ1-3, with unresolved D. Germline lookup yields CDR1 LNHDA and CDR2 SQIVND (reference sequence). This CDR3 has 14 amino acids. Trimming took 7 bases from V and 0 from J, leaving 10 bases between them. The CDR3 coding sequence is TGTGCCAGTACCCTCCGGGGCTCTGGAAACACCATATATTTT. It encodes CASTLRGSGNTIYF.

This CDR3 is CASRGQAYNSPLHF. The CDR3 DNA reads as TGTGCCAGCAGGGGGCAGGCCTATAATTCACCCCTCCACTTT. J is TRBJ1-6 and V is TRBV28, with D maybe TRBD1 (5 bases). The CDR3 runs to 14 residues. Trimming shortened V by 6 bases and J by 2 bases, and 8 bases separated the two germline ends. Germline assignment: CDR1 MDHEN and CDR2 SYDVKM.

The chain joins TRBV5-1 to TRBJ2-2, with TRBD1 matching over 8 bases. J gave up 6 bases and V 5 bases, and 9 bases lay outside the gene matches. Germline assignment: CDR1 SGHRS and CDR2 YFSETQ. The CDR3 is 15 amino acids. This CDR3 reads CASRKTGVGSGELFF. In nucleotides, the CDR3 is TGCGCCAGCAGAAAGACAGGGGTCGGGTCCGGGGAGCTGTTTTTT.

The gene calls are TRBV4-3 and TRBJ2-1; 14 bases are a match to TRBD2. This CDR3 is built from 18 residues. V was pared by 1 base and J by 4 bases, with 6 bases of the junction left unmatched. The germline gives CDR1 LGHNA, CDR2 YSLEER. CDR3 sequence: CASSQASTSGRGYNEQFF. The CDR3 coding sequence is TGCGCCAGCAGCCAAGCCTCGACTAGCGGGAGGGGGTACAATGAGCAGTTCTTC.

The chain uses TRBV7-3 and TRBJ1-3; TRBD1 might be the D (5 bases). Germline CDR1 is SGHTA and CDR2 is FQGTGA. The CDR3 spans 15 residues. The V and J ends lost 5 bases and 0 bases respectively, with 11 bases between them. The DNA of the CDR3 is TGTGCCAGCAGCGAACAGGCGTTCTCTGGAAACACCATATATTTT. Protein product: CASSEQAFSGNTIYF.

The gene calls are TRBV30 and TRBJ1-2; D is unclear. This CDR3 spans 12 amino acids. Per germline, CDR1 GTSNPN and CDR2 SVGIG (reference sequence). The V and J ends lost 0 bases and 6 bases respectively, with 8 bases between them. The CDR3: CAWSVTLDGYTF. CDR3 in DNA: TGTGCCTGGAGTGTGACATTAGATGGCTACACCTTC. The variable domain in full, completed from reference TRBV30 and TRBJ1-2, reads SQTIHQWPATLVQPVGSPLSLECTVEGTSNPNLYWYRQAAGRGLQLLFYSVGIGQISSEVPQNLSASRPQDRQFILSSKKLLLSDSGFYLCAWSVTLDGYTFGSGTRLTVV.

The V and J genes are TRBV7-2 and TRBJ2-7, with D perhaps TRBD1 (6 bases). V lost 5 bases and J 6 bases, leaving 17 bases between the germline ends. The V gene's germline CDR1 is SGHTA and CDR2 FQGNSA. This CDR3 is built from 14 residues. This CDR3 reads CASSTGLYATEQYF. CDR3 nucleotides: TGTGCCAGCAGCACAGGGCTTTACGCTACCGAGCAGTACTTC.

The V and J genes are TRBV5-4 and TRBJ2-7, with TRBD2 as a possible D gene (6 bases). Trimming pared 4 bases from V and 7 bases from J, leaving 15 bases between. The CDR3 spans 13 residues. From germline, CDR1 is SGHNT and CDR2 YYREEE (reference sequence). CDR3 sequence (DNA): TGTGCCAGCAGCCTCGGAGGGGTCGGAGAGCAGTACTTC. Residues: CASSLGGVGEQYF.

This chain connects TRBV5-6 to TRBJ2-7; 9 nucleotides align to TRBD1. The CDR3 totals 15 residues. Losses at the gene ends were 4 bases for V and 2 bases for J; bases not matched to a gene: 7. From germline, CDR1 is SGHDT and CDR2 YYEEEE. CDR3 region: CASSLPGTGPYEQYF. The CDR3 DNA follows: TGTGCCAGCAGCCTACCTGGGACAGGGCCCTACGAGCAGTACTTC.

The J gene is TRBJ1-1, the V gene TRBV19; TRBD1 aligns across 7 bases. CDR3 length: 16 amino acids. CDR1 and CDR2 from the germline V gene are LNHDA and SQIVND (reference sequence). V lost 4 bases and J lost 2; bases outside the gene matches: 10. The CDR3 DNA is TGTGCCAGTAGTACACCGGGACAGAGAGTTAACACTGAAGCTTTCTTT. Translating gives CASSTPGQRVNTEAFF.

V is TRBV13 and J is TRBJ1-1; D may be TRBD1 (5 bases). The CDR3 length is 14 residues. Trimming cost V 5 bases and J 6 bases, with 16 bases left between them. Germline lookup yields CDR1 PRHDT and CDR2 FYEKMQ (reference sequence). The CDR3 DNA is TGTGCCAGCAGCCACGCCAGGGCTAAAGCTGAAGCTTTCTTT. Protein product: CASSHARAKAEAFF.